This record concerns one TCR beta chain sequence. The antigen is undetermined. CDR3 length: 16 residues. Trimming took 0 bases from V and 5 from J, leaving 14 bases between them. Germline values: CDR1 SGHDT, CDR2 YYEEEE. This sample is drawn from a study of OX40 agonist ivuxolimab in advanced cancers. On the study more broadly: Ivuxolimab, which is an agonistic anti-OX40 (CD134) antibody, was administered to the patients. Findings and limits, study-wide: Some nonresponders likewise displayed low normalized T-cell clonal expansion.

Sequencing was performed with immunoSEQ multiplex PCR; in TCRdb, only in-frame clones are kept and a portion is missing. This table holds fewer than 90,000 clones, about 90% found once. The TCR was taken from an adult with an advanced solid tumor such as melanoma, head and neck, liver or kidney cancer. The specimen comprised CD4+ or CD8+ T cells sorted from blood, sampled in a trial of the OX40 agonist ivuxolimab. The J gene is TRBJ2-2, the V gene TRBV5-6; a possible D gene is TRBD2 (5 bases). The CDR3 loop is CASSLGGSRWTGELFF. CDR3 DNA: TGTGCCAGCAGCTTGGGTGGGAGTAGGTGGACCGGGGAGCTGTTTTTT.